This paragraph reports one T cell receptor beta chain. Antigen unknown. The V end lost 3 bases, the J end lost 5 bases, and 17 bases lay between the germline ends. The length of the CDR3 is 16 residues. Germline lookup yields CDR1 LNHDA and CDR2 SQIVND (reference sequence). Running of the v3.0 immunoSEQ assay took place at survey level. Produced via immunoSEQ multiplex PCR; TCRdb's table is partial and in-frame only. The data contain around 15,000 clones, around 89% of them singletons. These data originate in a study of long-term antiretroviral therapy in people with HIV. Study-level points and caveats: There were no data on ART adherence, viral resistance or therapy changes, a gap that limits inferences about post-ART repertoire changes.

This chain uses TRBV19 with TRBJ1-5; possible D gene TRBD1, 6 bases. This receptor was taken from a man aged 45-60 years with HIV. This specimen consisted of unsorted PBMCs, obtained 0.7 years before starting antiretroviral therapy. DNA of the CDR3: TGTGCCAGTAGTATTTCTCTAGACTACAGGGATCAGCCCCAGCATTTT. Its translation: CASSISLDYRDQPQHF.